Each of the 2 T cell receptor beta chains below was sequenced from the same sample in a study of control samples from healthy donors and cancer patients. TCRdb's copy holds only in-frame clones and misses some; the assay was immunoSEQ multiplex PCR. The sample shows 150,000 or so clones, 94% of them seen only once. Specimen: blood. The receptors here all came from a man aged 35-49 years in good health.

The chain joins TRBV9 to TRBJ2-2, with 11 positions matching TRBD1. This CDR3 comprises 17 residues. Germline V gives CDR1 SGDLS, CDR2 YYNGEE. V shed 4 bases, J shed 6 bases, and the junction held 11 bases outside the gene matches. The CDR3 bases are TGTGCCAGCAGCCCATGGACAGGGGGCAAGATGGCCGGGGAGCTGTTTTTT. Translating it yields CASSPWTGGKMAGELFF.

V and J are TRBV28 and TRBJ2-7; 9 nucleotides match TRBD1. CDR1 is MDHEN, CDR2 SYDVKM, per germline. The CDR3 runs 16 residues. Trimming cost V 6 bases and J 4 bases; bases outside gene matches: 13. This CDR3 is CASSTLPGQGSYEQYF. The CDR3 nucleotides are TGTGCCAGCAGCACTCTCCCGGGACAGGGCTCTTACGAGCAGTACTTC.